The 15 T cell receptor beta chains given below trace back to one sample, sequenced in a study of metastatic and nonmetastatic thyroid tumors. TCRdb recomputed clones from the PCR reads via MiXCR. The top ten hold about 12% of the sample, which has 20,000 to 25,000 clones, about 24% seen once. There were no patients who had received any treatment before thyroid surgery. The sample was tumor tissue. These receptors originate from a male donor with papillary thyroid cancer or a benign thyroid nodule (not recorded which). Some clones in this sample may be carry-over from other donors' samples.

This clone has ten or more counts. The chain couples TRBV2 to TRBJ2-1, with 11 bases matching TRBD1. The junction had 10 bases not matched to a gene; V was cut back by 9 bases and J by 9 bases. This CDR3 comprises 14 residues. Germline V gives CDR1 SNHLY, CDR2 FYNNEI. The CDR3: CARQGQGGSGEQFF. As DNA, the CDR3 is TGTGCCAGACAGGGACAGGGGGGTTCAGGTGAGCAGTTCTTC.

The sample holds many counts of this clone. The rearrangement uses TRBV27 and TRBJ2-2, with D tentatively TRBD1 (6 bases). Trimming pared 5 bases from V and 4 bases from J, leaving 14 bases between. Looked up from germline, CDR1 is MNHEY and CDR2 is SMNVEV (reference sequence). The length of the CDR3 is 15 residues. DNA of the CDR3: TGTGCCAGCAGTACAGGGTTCGTGGGCACCGGGGAGCTGTTTTTT. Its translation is CASSTGFVGTGELFF.

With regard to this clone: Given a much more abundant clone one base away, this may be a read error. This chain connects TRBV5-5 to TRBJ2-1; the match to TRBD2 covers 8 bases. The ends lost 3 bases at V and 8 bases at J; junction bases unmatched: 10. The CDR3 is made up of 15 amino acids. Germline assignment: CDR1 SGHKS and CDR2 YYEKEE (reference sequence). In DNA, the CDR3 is TGTGCCAGCAGCTCGGGACTAGGGGGTTTGGATGAGCAGTTCTTC. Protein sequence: CASSSGLGGLDEQFF.

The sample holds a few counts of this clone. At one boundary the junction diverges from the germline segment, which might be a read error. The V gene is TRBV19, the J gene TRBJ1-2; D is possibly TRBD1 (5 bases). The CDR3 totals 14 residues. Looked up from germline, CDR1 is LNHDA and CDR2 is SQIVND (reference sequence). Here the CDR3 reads CASSSTEFFHGYTF. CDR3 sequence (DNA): TGTGCCAGTAGTTCGACAGAGTTTTTCCATGGATACACCTTC.

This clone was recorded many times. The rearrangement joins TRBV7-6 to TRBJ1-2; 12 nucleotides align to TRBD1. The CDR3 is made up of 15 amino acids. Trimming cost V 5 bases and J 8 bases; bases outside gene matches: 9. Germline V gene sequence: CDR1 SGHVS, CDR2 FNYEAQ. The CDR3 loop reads CASSPGTGGWGGYTF. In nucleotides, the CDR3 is TGTGCCAGCAGCCCGGGGACAGGGGGCTGGGGAGGCTACACCTTC.

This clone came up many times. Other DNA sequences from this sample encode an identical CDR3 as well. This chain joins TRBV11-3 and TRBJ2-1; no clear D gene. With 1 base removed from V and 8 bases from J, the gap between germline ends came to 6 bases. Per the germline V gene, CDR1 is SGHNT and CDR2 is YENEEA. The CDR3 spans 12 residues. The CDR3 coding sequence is TGTGCCAGCAGCTTAGTCCCGGATGAGCAGTTCTTC. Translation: CASSLVPDEQFF.

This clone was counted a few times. The CDR3 protein is CASQTQGGTGANVLTF. The CDR3 DNA is TGTGCCAGCCAGACCCAAGGGGGCACTGGGGCCAACGTCCTGACTTTC. The chain combines TRBV6-1 with TRBJ2-6; TRBD1 matches 7 bases. Losses at the gene ends were 8 bases for V and 2 bases for J; bases not matched to a gene: 9. This CDR3 comprises 16 residues. The V gene's germline CDR1 is MNHNS and CDR2 SASEGT.

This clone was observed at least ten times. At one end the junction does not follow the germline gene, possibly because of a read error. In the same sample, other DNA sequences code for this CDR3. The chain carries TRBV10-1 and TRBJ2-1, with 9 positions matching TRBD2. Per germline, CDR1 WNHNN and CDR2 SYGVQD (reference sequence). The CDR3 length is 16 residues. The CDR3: CASSPLTSGLYNEQFF. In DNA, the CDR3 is TGCGCCAGCAGCCCCCTAACTAGCGGGCTATACAATGAGCAGTTTTTC.

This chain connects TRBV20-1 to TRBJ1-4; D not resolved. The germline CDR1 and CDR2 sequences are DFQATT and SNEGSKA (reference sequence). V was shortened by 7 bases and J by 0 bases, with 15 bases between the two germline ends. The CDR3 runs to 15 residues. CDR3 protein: CSVPPSYATNEKLFF. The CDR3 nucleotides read TGCAGTGTCCCCCCGAGCTACGCAACTAATGAAAAACTGTTTTTT.

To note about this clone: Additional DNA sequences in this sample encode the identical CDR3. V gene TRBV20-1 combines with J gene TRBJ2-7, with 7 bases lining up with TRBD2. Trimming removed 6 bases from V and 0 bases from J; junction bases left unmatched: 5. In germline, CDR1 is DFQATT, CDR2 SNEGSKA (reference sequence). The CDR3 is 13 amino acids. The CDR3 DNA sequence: TGCAGTGCCAGACTAGCTGACTCCTACGAGCAGTACTTC. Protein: CSARLADSYEQYF.

CDR3 amino acids: CASSPSGGALAETQYF. In DNA, the CDR3 is TGCGCCAGCAGCCCTAGCGGGGGGGCCCTCGCGGAGACCCAGTATTTT. The J gene is TRBJ2-3, the V gene TRBV5-1, with 12 bases aligning to TRBD2. CDR1 and CDR2 from the germline V gene are SGHRS and YFSETQ. V was clipped by 4 bases and J by 12 bases; unmatched bases: 15. The CDR3 contains 16 residues.

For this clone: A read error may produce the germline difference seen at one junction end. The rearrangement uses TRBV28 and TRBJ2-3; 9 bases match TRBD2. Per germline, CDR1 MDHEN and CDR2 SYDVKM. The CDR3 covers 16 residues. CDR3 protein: CSSSLGLAGHSDTQYF. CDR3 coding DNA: TGTTCCAGCAGTTTAGGGCTAGCGGGACACTCAGATACGCAGTATTTT.

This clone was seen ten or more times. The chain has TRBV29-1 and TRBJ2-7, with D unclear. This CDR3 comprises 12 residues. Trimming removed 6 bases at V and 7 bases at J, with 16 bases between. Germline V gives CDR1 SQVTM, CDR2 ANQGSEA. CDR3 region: CSVQPILGEQYF. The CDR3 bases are TGCAGCGTCCAACCTATATTAGGAGAGCAGTACTTC.

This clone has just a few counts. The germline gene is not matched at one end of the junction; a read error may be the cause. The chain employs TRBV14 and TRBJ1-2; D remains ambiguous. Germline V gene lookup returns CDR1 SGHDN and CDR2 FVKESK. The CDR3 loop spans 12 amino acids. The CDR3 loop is CASSQDRVRQSF. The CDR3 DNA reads TGTGCCAGCAGCCAAGATAGGGTCCGCCAGTCCTTC.

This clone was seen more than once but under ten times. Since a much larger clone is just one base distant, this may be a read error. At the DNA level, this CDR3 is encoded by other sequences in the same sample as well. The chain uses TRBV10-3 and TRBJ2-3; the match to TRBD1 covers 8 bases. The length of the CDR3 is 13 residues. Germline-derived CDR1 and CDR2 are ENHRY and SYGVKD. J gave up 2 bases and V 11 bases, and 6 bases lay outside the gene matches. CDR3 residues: CASGQGDTDTQYF. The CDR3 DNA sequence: TGTGCCTCAGGACAGGGAGACACAGATACGCAGTATTTT.